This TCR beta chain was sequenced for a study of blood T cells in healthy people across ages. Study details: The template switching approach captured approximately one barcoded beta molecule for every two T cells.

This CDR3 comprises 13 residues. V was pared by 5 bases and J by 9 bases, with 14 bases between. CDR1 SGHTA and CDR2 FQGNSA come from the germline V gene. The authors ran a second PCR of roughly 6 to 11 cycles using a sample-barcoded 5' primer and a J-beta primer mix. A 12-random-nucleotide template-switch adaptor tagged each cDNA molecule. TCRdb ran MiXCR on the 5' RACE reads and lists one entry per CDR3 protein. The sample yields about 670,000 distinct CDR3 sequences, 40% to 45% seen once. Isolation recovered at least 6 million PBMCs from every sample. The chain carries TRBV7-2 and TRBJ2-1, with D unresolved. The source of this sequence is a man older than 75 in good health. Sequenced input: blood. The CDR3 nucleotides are TGTGCCAGCAGCGTACCCAACCTGGGTGAGCAGTTCTTC. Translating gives CASSVPNLGEQFF.